The 17 T cell receptor beta chains below were found in one sample sequenced in a study of OX40 agonist ivuxolimab in advanced cancers. The library was built by means of the immunoSEQ multiplex PCR assay. The table was pulled from immuneACCESS by TCRdb, which kept in-frame rearrangements only. Such tables lose some clones; where checked, under half of the loss comes from unresolved V genes, and the rest has no known cause. This sample has tens of thousands of clones in its table, and 70% to 90% of those were observed once. Together, the top ten hold less than 2% of the sample. The sequenced sample was CD4+ or CD8+ T cells sorted from blood, obtained in a trial of the OX40 agonist ivuxolimab. The receptors come from an adult with an advanced solid tumor such as melanoma, head and neck, liver or kidney cancer.

V gene TRBV6-1 combines with J gene TRBJ1-4; 7 positions match TRBD1. V lost 4 bases, J lost 8 bases, and 7 bases stayed unmatched. The CDR3 runs 14 residues. Germline V gives CDR1 MNHNS, CDR2 SASEGT. CDR3 sequence reads: CASSGQGAWEKLFF. Here the CDR3 DNA reads TGTGCCAGCAGTGGACAGGGAGCTTGGGAAAAACTGTTTTTT.

The gene calls are TRBV28 and TRBJ2-7; D might be TRBD2 (6 bases). V was clipped by 3 bases and J by 2 bases, with 11 bases between them. Germline loops: CDR1 MDHEN, CDR2 SYDVKM. This CDR3 has 14 amino acids. The CDR3 spells CASSFPGVAYEQYF. In DNA form, the CDR3 reads TGTGCCAGCAGTTTCCCGGGGGTTGCCTACGAGCAGTACTTC.

The V call is TRBV6-5, the J call TRBJ1-1, with no clear D. V was clipped by 4 bases and J by 1 base, with 7 bases between them. The CDR3 length is 13 residues. Germline loops: CDR1 MNHEY, CDR2 SVGAGI. Here the CDR3 DNA reads TGTGCCAGCAGTTTAGGTGCGAACACTGAAGCTTTCTTT. It translates to CASSLGANTEAFF.

V and J are TRBV2 and TRBJ2-7, with a tentative D call TRBD1 (5 bases). The V gene lost 7 bases and the J gene lost 2 bases, with 18 bases spanning the gap. The germline gives CDR1 SNHLY, CDR2 FYNNEI. The CDR3 is 15 amino acids. The CDR3 DNA reads as TGTGCCAGCACTGTCGACAGACCGGTAACCTACGAGCAGTACTTC. Translating it yields CASTVDRPVTYEQYF.

J is TRBJ1-4 and V is TRBV4-1, with 10 bases matching TRBD1. Germline CDR1 is MGHRA and CDR2 is YSYEKL. Losses at the gene ends were 8 bases for V and 4 bases for J; bases not matched to a gene: 16. The CDR3 covers 18 residues. CDR3 region: CASERRQGAKTFNEKLFF. Written as DNA, the CDR3 is TGCGCCAGCGAGAGGCGACAGGGGGCAAAAACTTTTAATGAAAAACTGTTTTTT.

CDR3 region: CASSNSGSPDTQYF. The CDR3 coding sequence is TGTGCCAGCAGCAACAGCGGGAGCCCAGATACGCAGTATTTT. This chain links TRBV7-2 with TRBJ2-3; the match to TRBD2 covers 8 bases. This CDR3 comprises 14 residues. Unmatched junction bases numbered 5, after V lost 5 bases and J lost 4 bases. Germline CDR1 is SGHTA and CDR2 is FQGNSA.

This chain connects TRBV6-4 to TRBJ2-1; D is ambiguous. Germline lookup yields CDR1 MRHNA and CDR2 SNTAGT. This CDR3 has 13 residues. Trimming cost V 4 bases and J 8 bases, with 12 bases left between them. DNA of the CDR3: TGTGCCAGCAGTGCAGAGGCGATCGATGAGCAGTTCTTC. Its protein is CASSAEAIDEQFF.

This clone came up once. Here the CDR3 DNA reads TGTGCCAGCAGCCTAATCGGGGGGCTCTCCTACAATGAGCAGTTCTTC. Protein: CASSLIGGLSYNEQFF. V is TRBV7-3 and J is TRBJ2-1; a weak D match, TRBD2 (7 bases). The CDR3 loop spans 16 amino acids. Germline V gene data show CDR1 as SGHTA and CDR2 as FQGTGA. V lost 5 bases to trimming and J lost 0 bases, with 14 bases between them.

The rearrangement links TRBV6-5 to TRBJ2-5, with D perhaps TRBD1 or TRBD2 (5 bases each). Looked up from germline, CDR1 is MNHEY and CDR2 is SVGAGI. V was trimmed by 6 bases and J by 5 bases, leaving 16 bases between them. CDR3 length: 14 amino acids. The CDR3 loop is CASRRDLVGETQYF. The CDR3 region has the DNA TGTGCCAGCAGGAGGGACCTGGTGGGGGAGACCCAGTACTTC.

The J gene is TRBJ2-5, the V gene TRBV2; the D gene is possibly TRBD2 (6 bases). The CDR3 has 13 residues. Germline V gene data show CDR1 as SNHLY and CDR2 as FYNNEI. Trimming left V 6 bases short and J 5 bases short, with 13 bases between. The DNA of the CDR3 is TGTGCCAGCAGGAAGGAACGGGGGGAGACCCAGTACTTC. Its translation is CASRKERGETQYF. The entire variable domain, with the rest obtained from reference TRBV2 and TRBJ2-5, is as follows: EPEVTQTPSHQVTQMGQEVILRCVPISNHLYFYWYRQILGQKVEFLVSFYNNEISEKSEIFDDQFSVERPDGSNFTLKIRSTKLEDSAMYFCASRKERGETQYFGPGTRLLVL.

The rearrangement links TRBV6-5 to TRBJ1-2, with TRBD1 matching over 10 bases. CDR1 MNHEY and CDR2 SVGAGI come from the germline V gene. Trimming at V came to 0 bases and at J to 8 bases, leaving 3 bases not matched to a gene. The CDR3 is 14 amino acids. The CDR3 coding sequence is TGTGCCAGCAGTTACTCGGACAGGGGGGTCGGCTACACCTTC. Protein sequence: CASSYSDRGVGYTF.

The chain is built from TRBV30 and TRBJ2-5; 10 nucleotides align to TRBD2. CDR3 length: 13 residues. V gave up 5 bases and J gave up 4 bases; unmatched junction bases: 4. CDR1 is GTSNPN, CDR2 SVGIG, per germline (reference sequence). In nucleotides, the CDR3 is TGTGCCTGGGCAAAGCGGGAGGGAGAGACCCAGTACTTC. Translated, it gives CAWAKREGETQYF.

The chain joins TRBV12-5 to TRBJ1-5; possibly TRBD1 for D (5 bases). CDR3 length equals 12 residues. The germline CDR1 and CDR2 sequences are LGHNT and FRNRAP. Between the trimmed V and J ends, which lost 6 bases and 9 bases, there was a span of 12 bases. CDR3: CASGPPQGPQHF. The CDR3 DNA reads as TGTGCTAGTGGCCCGCCCCAGGGGCCCCAGCATTTT.

This clone was seen more than once but under ten times. The chain carries TRBV10-3 and TRBJ2-7; 13 bases align to TRBD2. The CDR3 is made up of 18 amino acids. The V gene's germline CDR1 is ENHRY and CDR2 SYGVKD. V gave up 4 bases and J gave up 3 bases; unmatched junction bases: 12. The CDR3 sequence: CAISGSIMGLAGFYEQYF. Written as DNA, the CDR3 is TGTGCCATCAGTGGGTCGATCATGGGACTAGCGGGATTCTACGAGCAGTACTTC.

The chain employs TRBV7-9 and TRBJ2-1; TRBD2 matches 7 bases. V was pared by 5 bases and J by 2 bases, with 12 bases of the junction left unmatched. Per the germline V gene, CDR1 is SEHNR and CDR2 is FQNEAQ (reference sequence). This CDR3 comprises 17 residues. CDR3 DNA: TGTGCCAGCAGCCGGGGGGAGGGAGTCCCCACCTACAATGAGCAGTTCTTC. This gives the protein CASSRGEGVPTYNEQFF.

The chain recombines TRBV13 with TRBJ2-1; D gene uncertain. The V gene lost 7 bases and the J gene lost 6 bases, with 19 bases spanning the gap. CDR3 size: 15 residues. The germline V gene encodes CDR1 PRHDT and CDR2 FYEKMQ (reference sequence). CDR3 amino acids: CASNDFTDKLNEQFF. The DNA for the CDR3 is TGTGCCAGCAATGACTTTACCGATAAGCTCAATGAGCAGTTCTTC.

The gene calls are TRBV2 and TRBJ2-1; weak D call: TRBD1 (5 bases). Trimming took 4 bases from V and 3 from J, leaving 10 bases between them. Germline V gene lookup returns CDR1 SNHLY and CDR2 FYNNEI. The CDR3 length is 14 residues. The CDR3 here is CASSAEGDYNEQFF. The CDR3 DNA sequence: TGTGCCAGCAGTGCTGAAGGGGACTACAATGAGCAGTTCTTC.